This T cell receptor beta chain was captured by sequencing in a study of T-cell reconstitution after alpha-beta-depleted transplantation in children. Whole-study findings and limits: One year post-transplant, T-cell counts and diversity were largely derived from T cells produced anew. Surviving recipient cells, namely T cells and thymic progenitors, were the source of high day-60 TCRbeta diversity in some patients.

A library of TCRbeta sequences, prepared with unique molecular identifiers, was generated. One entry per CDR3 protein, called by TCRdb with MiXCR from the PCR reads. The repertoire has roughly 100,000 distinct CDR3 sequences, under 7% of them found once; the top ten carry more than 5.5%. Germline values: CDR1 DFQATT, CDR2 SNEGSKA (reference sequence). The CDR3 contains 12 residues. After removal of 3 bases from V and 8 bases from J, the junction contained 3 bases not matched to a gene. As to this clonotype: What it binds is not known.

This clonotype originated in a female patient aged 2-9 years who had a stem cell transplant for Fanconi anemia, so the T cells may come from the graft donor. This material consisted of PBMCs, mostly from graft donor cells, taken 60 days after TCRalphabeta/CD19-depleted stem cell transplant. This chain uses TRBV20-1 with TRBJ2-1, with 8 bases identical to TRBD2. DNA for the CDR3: TGCAGTGCTAGCGGGGGGGAGGATGAGCAGTTCTTC. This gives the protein CSASGGEDEQFF.